This entry features one T cell receptor (beta chain) sequence. This sample stems from a study of blood T cell repertoires in COVID-19. In the original workflow: Amplification from reference gene primers served as the basis for estimated nucleated cell counts. Method: immunoSEQ multiplex PCR; TCRdb's copy keeps in-frame clones and lacks some. V and J calls and clone size are as listed in that table; D and trimming were resolved from the DNA. The sample consists of 50,000 to 60,000 clones, roughly 87% of them appearing once. The CDR3 contains 15 residues. Germline V CDR1 and CDR2: KGHSH, LQKENI. The ends lost 6 bases at V and 3 bases at J; junction bases unmatched: 8.

The chain combines TRBV18 with TRBJ2-3; 8 bases map to TRBD1. This TCR was recovered from a man aged 40-49 years with COVID-19, enrolled during active disease. Specimen: peripheral blood. For the CDR3, the DNA is TGTGCCAGCTCCCAATGGACAGGGAGGACAGATACGCAGTATTTT. Amino acid sequence: CASSQWTGRTDTQYF.